A single sample gave rise to the 2 T cell receptor beta chains below, sequenced in a study of blood T cell repertoires in COVID-19. Clones were read by immunoSEQ multiplex PCR, and TCRdb kept only the in-frame ones, dropping some. The sample has some 250,000 clones, around nine tenths seen once. The sequencing input was peripheral blood. These receptors all come from a woman aged 55-69 years with COVID-19, enrolled during active disease.

V and J are TRBV5-5 and TRBJ1-2, with D perhaps TRBD1 (5 bases). The germline V gene has CDR1 SGHKS and CDR2 YYEKEE (reference sequence). The CDR3 consists of 16 residues. V lost 4 bases to trimming and J lost 5 bases, with 21 bases between them. Written as DNA, the CDR3 is TGTGCCAGCAGCGTCGCCGCGGGGCCCCTGGGATATGGCTACACCTTC. Translation: CASSVAAGPLGYGYTF.

The rearrangement links TRBV19 to TRBJ1-5; a weak D match, TRBD1 (6 bases). CDR1 is LNHDA and CDR2 is SQIVND in the germline V gene (reference sequence). CDR3 length: 14 amino acids. V was shortened by 5 bases and J by 3 bases, with 11 bases between the two germline ends. CDR3: CASSHRESNQPQHF. The CDR3 region has the DNA TGTGCCAGTAGTCACAGGGAATCCAATCAGCCCCAGCATTTT.